Below, one T cell receptor (beta chain) is given with its context. Original handling: Counts of nucleated cells, estimated from reference gene primer amplification, were obtained. Using immunoSEQ multiplex PCR, the repertoire was profiled, and TCRdb retains in-frame clones only, with some absent. Clone size and the V and J calls come from that table; the DNA yielded D and trimming. The table lists 150,000 to 200,000 clones, 85% to 90% of them singletons. The record originates from a study of blood T cell repertoires in COVID-19. Across the whole study: In each case, the material was cDNA or gDNA derived from T cells, B-cell-depleted T cells, or PBMCs.

The germline V gene has CDR1 LNHDA and CDR2 SQIVND (reference sequence). The CDR3 sequence is 13 residues long. J was trimmed by 4 bases and V by 7 bases; bases with no gene match: 5. The specimen was peripheral blood. The receptor's source is a man between 18 and 29 years old with active or convalescent COVID-19. The V gene is TRBV19, the J gene TRBJ1-1; 8 bases line up with TRBD1. CDR3 bases: TGTGCCAGTACGTCCGGGACAGGCACTGAAGCTTTCTTT. It is translated as CASTSGTGTEAFF.